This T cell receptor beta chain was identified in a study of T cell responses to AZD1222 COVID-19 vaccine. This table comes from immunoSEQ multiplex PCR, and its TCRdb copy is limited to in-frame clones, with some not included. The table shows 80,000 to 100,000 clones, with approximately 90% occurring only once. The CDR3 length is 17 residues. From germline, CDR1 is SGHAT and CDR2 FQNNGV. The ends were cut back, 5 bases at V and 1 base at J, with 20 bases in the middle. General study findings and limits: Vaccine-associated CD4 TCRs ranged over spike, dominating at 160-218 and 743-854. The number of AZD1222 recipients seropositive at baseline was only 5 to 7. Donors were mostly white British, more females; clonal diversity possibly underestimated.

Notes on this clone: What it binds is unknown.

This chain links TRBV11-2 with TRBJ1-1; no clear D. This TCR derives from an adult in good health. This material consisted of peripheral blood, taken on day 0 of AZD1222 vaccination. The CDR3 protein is CASSPLVHTRANTEAFF. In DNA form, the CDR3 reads TGTGCCAGCAGCCCCCTTGTACACACCCGGGCGAACACTGAAGCTTTCTTT.